A single sample gave rise to the 5 T cell receptor beta chains below, sequenced in a study of cytomegalovirus exposure and HLA in healthy donors (dated by TCRdb to the late 2010s). Receptor amplification or capture employed the immunoSEQ multiplex PCR assay. For the multiplex PCR, a mixture combining 60 forward primers for TCR Vbeta segments and 13 reverse primers for TCR Jbeta segments was used. Imported from immuneACCESS, the table was reduced by TCRdb to in-frame sequences with V and J called. These copies leave out some clones; in studies compared against another copy, an unresolved V gene accounts for under half, and the cause of the remainder is not known. This sample comprises about 95,000 clones, around four fifths of them detected only once. Roughly 4.3% of the sample is held by the ten biggest clonotypes. Sequences were obtained from PBMCs. Every receptor here comes from a woman between 35 and 50 years old in good health and CMV-seropositive.

This clone was seen just once. V and J are TRBV7-9 and TRBJ2-1; 8 nucleotides align to TRBD1. Germline trimming cut 2 bases from V and 9 bases from J; bases unmatched to any gene: 9. The CDR3 is 15 residues long. Germline lookup yields CDR1 SEHNR and CDR2 FQNEAQ (reference sequence). For the CDR3, the DNA is TGTGCCAGCAGCTTAAGGGGTGCAGGGGGCTTTGAGCAGTTCTTC. Protein sequence: CASSLRGAGGFEQFF.

The chain joins TRBV11-2 to TRBJ2-2; D remains ambiguous. The V and J ends lost 3 bases and 7 bases respectively, with 12 bases between them. Germline V gene data show CDR1 as SGHAT and CDR2 as FQNNGV. This CDR3 region has 14 residues. CDR3 amino acids: CASSFLSGGGELFF. In DNA, the CDR3 is TGTGCCAGCAGCTTTCTTAGTGGTGGCGGGGAGCTGTTTTTT.

The rearrangement joins TRBV11-3 to TRBJ2-3; 10 bases are shared with TRBD2. Unmatched junction bases numbered 10, after V lost 5 bases and J lost 14 bases. Germline V gene data show CDR1 as SGHNT and CDR2 as YENEEA. The CDR3 has 13 residues. This CDR3 is CASSLGSGRDPYF. In DNA, the CDR3 is TGTGCCAGCAGCCTAGGGAGCGGGAGGGATCCGTATTTT.

This chain links TRBV6-1 with TRBJ1-1, with D unclear. In germline, CDR1 is MNHNS, CDR2 SASEGT. Trimming removed 6 bases at V and 0 bases at J, with 8 bases between. The CDR3 has 13 amino acids. The CDR3 sequence is CASRVGMNTEAFF. The CDR3 DNA follows: TGTGCCAGCAGGGTCGGTATGAACACTGAAGCTTTCTTT.

This chain links TRBV5-1 with TRBJ1-4; the match to TRBD1 covers 9 bases. CDR3 size: 18 residues. Germline V gives CDR1 SGHRS, CDR2 YFSETQ. The trim removed 3 bases at V and 0 bases at J, leaving 9 bases unmatched. CDR3 bases: TGCGCCAGCAGCTCGGGACAGGGCCATCGTGCAACTAATGAAAAACTGTTTTTT. Residues: CASSSGQGHRATNEKLFF.